These T cell receptor beta chains were read from a single sample in a study of vaccination and CD4 T cells after COVID-19. These receptors have no identified antigens. TCRdb analysed the PCR reads with MiXCR anew, one entry per CDR3 protein. The table shows roughly 20,000 distinct CDR3 sequences, with around 50% occurring only once. Sequenced input: CD4+ T cells from blood, cultured in vitro. The receptors originated from a human donor who had recovered from COVID-19. The CDR3 runs from the conserved cysteine through the conserved F or W. A D gene is named only where the DNA matches it firmly. Size values are once, few and many counts, or a class for expanded clones, and some rows have none.

NA	TRBV7-2	NA	TRBJ2-4	TGTGCCAGCAGCTTACAAAGGGCAGCCGACGCCAAAAACATTCAGTACTTC	CASSLQRAADAKNIQYF
NA	TRBV7-9	NA	TRBJ1-1	TGTGCCAGCAGCTTACAGGAGAACACTGAAGCTTTCTTT	CASSLQENTEAFF
NA	TRBV12-5	TRBD1	TRBJ2-3	TGTGCTAGTGGTTTGGGACAGGGGGAGACAGATACGCAGTATTTT	CASGLGQGETDTQYF
NA	TRBV28	NA	TRBJ1-3	TGTGCCAGCAGTCCCTCATCTGGAAACACCATATATTTT	CASSPSSGNTIYF
NA	TRBV6-2/TRBV6-3	NA	TRBJ2-7	TGTGCCAGCAGCACAACCCCGGAAGGGGGCTACGAGCAGTACTTC	CASSTTPEGGYEQYF
NA	TRBV6-1	NA	TRBJ1-5	TGTGCCAGCAGTGAGGGCCTCGATCCCAATCAGCCCCAGCATTTT	CASSEGLDPNQPQHF
few	TRBV20-1	NA	TRBJ2-7	TGCAGTGCACCCTCACCCGGGACGGCCAGCTCCTACGAGCAGTACTTC	CSAPSPGTASSYEQYF
NA	TRBV19	NA	TRBJ2-7	TGTGCCAGTAGTTCGTCCGGGGGACTTCTTGGGGAGCAGTACTTC	CASSSSGGLLGEQYF
NA	TRBV28	TRBD1	TRBJ1-2	TGTGCCAGCAGTTTAGGACAGGGCAAAATGTGGGGCTACACCTTC	CASSLGQGKMWGYTF
NA	TRBV12-3/TRBV12-4	TRBD1	TRBJ1-5	TGTGCCAGCAGTTTGGGACAGAGCAATCAGCCCCAGCATTTT	CASSLGQSNQPQHF
NA	TRBV24-1	NA	TRBJ2-2	TGTGCCACTACCCCAGGGGACACCGGGGAGCTGTTTTTT	CATTPGDTGELFF
once	TRBV5-1	NA	TRBJ2-7	TGCGCCAGCAGCTTCTCTAGCCGAGGTCACGAGCAGTACTTC	CASSFSSRGHEQYF
NA	TRBV24-1	NA	TRBJ1-5	TGTGCCACCAGTGCAGGGAAAAGCAATCAGCCCCAGCATTTT	CATSAGKSNQPQHF
NA	TRBV7-2	NA	TRBJ2-3	TGTGCCGGGAGTAGCACAGATACGCAGTATTTT	CAGSSTDTQYF
large	TRBV5-1	NA	TRBJ1-1	TGCGCCAGCAGCACAGAGGGGCTTTATTGGGGAACTGAAGCTTTCTTT	CASSTEGLYWGTEAFF
NA	TRBV11-3	TRBD1	TRBJ2-4	TGTGCCAGCAGCTTAGGGACAGGGAACATTCAGTACTTC	CASSLGTGNIQYF
few	TRBV28	NA	TRBJ1-6	TGTGCCAGCAGTTCGGGACGGGGGAATTCACCCCTCCACTTT	CASSSGRGNSPLHF
NA	TRBV7-9	NA	TRBJ2-1	TGTGCCAGCAGCTCGGAGGGCCGGTACAATGAGCAGTTCTTC	CASSSEGRYNEQFF
NA	TRBV2	NA	TRBJ2-2	TGTGCCAGCAGCGGCCCCAGTGGGACCGGGGAGCTGTTTTTT	CASSGPSGTGELFF
NA	TRBV20-1	NA	TRBJ1-2	TGCAGTGCTAGAGCGGACCAAATCTATGGCTACACCTTC	CSARADQIYGYTF
NA	TRBV20-1	NA	TRBJ2-3	TGCAGTGCCCAGCCGGGGGCCACAGATACGCAGTATTTT	CSAQPGATDTQYF
NA	TRBV7-9	TRBD2	TRBJ2-1	TGTGCCAGCAGCCCGATAGCGGGAGGATTTGCTGAGCAGTTCTTC	CASSPIAGGFAEQFF
NA	TRBV29-1	NA	TRBJ1-2	TGCAGCGTTCTGGGGAGAGATGGCTACACCTTC	CSVLGRDGYTF
NA	TRBV28	NA	TRBJ2-2	TGTGCCAGCAGTTTCGGGTTGAAGGGCGGGGAGCTGTTTTTT	CASSFGLKGGELFF
NA	TRBV20-1	TRBD2	TRBJ2-7	TGCAGTGCCTTGCGGGAGTCTCCGGCCTACGAGCAGTACTTC	CSALRESPAYEQYF
NA	TRBV7-6	TRBD2	TRBJ2-1	TGTGCCAGCAGCTTTATTGGGCGGGCTAGCGGGACTTACAATGAGCAGTTCTTC	CASSFIGRASGTYNEQFF
NA	TRBV5-1	TRBD1	TRBJ1-2	TGCGCCAGCAGCCCGTCCCGGCAGGGGGCCGATGGCTACACCTTC	CASSPSRQGADGYTF